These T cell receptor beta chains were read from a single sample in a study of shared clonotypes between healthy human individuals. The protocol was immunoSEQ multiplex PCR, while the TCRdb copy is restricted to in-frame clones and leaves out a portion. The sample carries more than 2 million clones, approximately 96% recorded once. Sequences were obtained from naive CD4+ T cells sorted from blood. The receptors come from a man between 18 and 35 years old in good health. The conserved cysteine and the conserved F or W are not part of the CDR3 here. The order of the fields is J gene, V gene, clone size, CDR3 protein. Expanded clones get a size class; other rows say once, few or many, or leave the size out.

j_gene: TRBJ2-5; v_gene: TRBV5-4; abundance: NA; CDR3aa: ASSLPWRADSQGETQY
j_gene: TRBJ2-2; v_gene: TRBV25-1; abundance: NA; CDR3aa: ASRETGTTGELF
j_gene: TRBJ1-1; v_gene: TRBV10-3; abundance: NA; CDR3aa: AISESIARGGSTEAF
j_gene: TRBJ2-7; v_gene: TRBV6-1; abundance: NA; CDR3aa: ASSEHIGQYEQY
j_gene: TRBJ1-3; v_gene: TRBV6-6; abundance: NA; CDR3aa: ASNDRGPGNTIY
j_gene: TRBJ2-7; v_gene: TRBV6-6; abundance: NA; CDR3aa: ASTLAGQGAYEQY
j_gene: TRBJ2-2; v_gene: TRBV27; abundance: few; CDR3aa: ASSPNTGELF
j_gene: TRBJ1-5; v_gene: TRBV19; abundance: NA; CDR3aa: ASSMKAGLLSNQPQH
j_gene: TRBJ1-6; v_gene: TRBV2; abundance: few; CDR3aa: ASSERAIAPNSPLH
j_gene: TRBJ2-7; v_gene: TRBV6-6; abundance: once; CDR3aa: ASSYPTGYEQY
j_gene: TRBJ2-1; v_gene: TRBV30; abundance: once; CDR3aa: AWSAQGPLSYNEQF
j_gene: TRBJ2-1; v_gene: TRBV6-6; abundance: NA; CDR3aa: ASSTREYEQF
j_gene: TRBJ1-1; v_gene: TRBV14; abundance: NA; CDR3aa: ASSLGQGAVNTEAF
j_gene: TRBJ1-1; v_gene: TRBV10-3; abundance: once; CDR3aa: ATRPETEAF
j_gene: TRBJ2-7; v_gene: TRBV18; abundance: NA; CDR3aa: ASSPSAGHYEQY
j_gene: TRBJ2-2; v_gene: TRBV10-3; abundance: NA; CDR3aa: AIKLADENTGELF
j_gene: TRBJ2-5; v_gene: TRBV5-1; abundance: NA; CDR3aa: ASSLSGVGETQY
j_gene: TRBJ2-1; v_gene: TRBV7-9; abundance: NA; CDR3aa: ASSSDSPNEQF
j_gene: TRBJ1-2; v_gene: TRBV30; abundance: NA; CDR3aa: AWSVRKGYT
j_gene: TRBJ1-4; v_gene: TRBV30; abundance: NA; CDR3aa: AWSVKSKQGALPNEKLF
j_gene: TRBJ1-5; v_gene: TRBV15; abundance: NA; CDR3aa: ATSEQQGIQPQH
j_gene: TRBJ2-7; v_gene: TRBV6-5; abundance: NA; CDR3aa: ASSYKRTISYEQY
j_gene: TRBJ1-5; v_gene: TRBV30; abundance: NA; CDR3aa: AWSAGSWYRNQPQH
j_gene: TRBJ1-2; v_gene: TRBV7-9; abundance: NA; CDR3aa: ASSSNRPLAYGYT
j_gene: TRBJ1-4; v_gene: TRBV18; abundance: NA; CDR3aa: ASSRGQNEKLF
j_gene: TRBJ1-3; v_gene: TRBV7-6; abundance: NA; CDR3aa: ASSVNDGGNTIY
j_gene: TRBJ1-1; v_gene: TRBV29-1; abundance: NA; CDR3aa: SVAPLTVMNTEAF
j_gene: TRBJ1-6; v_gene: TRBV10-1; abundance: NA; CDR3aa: ASSEPRQYQLSFNSPLH
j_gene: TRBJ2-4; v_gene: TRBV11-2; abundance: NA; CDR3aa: ASSLVRTSGGVAKNIQY
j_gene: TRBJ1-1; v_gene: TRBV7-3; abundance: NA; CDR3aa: ASSSQGANTEAF
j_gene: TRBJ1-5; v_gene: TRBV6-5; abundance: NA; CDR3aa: ASSYSAERGPQH
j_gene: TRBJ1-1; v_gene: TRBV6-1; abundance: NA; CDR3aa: ASSERGAHTEAF
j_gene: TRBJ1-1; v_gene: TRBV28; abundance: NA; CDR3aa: AGADRVNTEAF
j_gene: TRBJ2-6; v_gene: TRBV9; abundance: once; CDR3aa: ASSARGANVLT
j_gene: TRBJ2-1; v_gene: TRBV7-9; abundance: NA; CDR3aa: ATRAGPYNEQF
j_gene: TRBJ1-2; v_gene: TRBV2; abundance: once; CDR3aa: ASSADGNYGYT
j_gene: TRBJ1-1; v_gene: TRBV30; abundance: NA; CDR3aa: AWSRQSEAF
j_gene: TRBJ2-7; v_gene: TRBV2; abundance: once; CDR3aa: ASRGGTASSEQY
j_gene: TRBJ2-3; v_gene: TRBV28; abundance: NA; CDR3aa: ASSLRTTDTQY
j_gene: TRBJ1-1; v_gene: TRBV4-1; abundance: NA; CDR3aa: ASSPGTGGIRGTEAF
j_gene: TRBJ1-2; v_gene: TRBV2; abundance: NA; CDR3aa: ASSARGRSKGYT
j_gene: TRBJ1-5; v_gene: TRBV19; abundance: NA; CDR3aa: ASSIKADLFNQPQH
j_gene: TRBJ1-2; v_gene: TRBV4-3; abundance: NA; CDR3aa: ASSQAWGPDGYT
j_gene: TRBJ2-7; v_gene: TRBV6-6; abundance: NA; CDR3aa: ASSPIDSSHYEQY
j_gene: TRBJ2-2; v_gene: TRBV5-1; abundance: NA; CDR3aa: ASSPSLFSGHTGELF
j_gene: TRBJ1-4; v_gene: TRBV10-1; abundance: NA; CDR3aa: ASSEAPGEKLF
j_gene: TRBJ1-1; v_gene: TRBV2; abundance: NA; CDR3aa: ASSDALPREAF
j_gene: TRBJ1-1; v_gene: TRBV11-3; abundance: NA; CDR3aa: ASSPGVGEKAF
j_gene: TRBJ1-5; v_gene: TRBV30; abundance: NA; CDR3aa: AWSPTGGQPQH
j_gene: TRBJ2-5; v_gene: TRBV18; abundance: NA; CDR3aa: ASSPPGQETQY
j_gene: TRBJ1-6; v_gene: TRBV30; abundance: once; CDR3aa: AWSAGQAALRDSPLH
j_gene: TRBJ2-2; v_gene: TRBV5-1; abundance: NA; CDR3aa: ASSPVLAARNIPGELF
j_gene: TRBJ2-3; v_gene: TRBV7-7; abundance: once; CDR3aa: ASSLGTTNTDTQY
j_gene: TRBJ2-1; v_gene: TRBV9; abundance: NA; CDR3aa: ASTAYEGYNEQF
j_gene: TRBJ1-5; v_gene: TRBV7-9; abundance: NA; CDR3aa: ASSIGQGEYSNQPQH
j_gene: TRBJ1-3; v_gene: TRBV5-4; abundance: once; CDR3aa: ASSPRGGQGGNTIY
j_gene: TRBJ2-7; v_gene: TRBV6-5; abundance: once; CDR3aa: ASSYSGQYYEQY
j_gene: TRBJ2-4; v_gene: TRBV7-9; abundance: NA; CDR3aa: ATRGEAKNIQY
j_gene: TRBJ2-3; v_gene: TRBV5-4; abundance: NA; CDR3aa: ASSSSGFMYTQY